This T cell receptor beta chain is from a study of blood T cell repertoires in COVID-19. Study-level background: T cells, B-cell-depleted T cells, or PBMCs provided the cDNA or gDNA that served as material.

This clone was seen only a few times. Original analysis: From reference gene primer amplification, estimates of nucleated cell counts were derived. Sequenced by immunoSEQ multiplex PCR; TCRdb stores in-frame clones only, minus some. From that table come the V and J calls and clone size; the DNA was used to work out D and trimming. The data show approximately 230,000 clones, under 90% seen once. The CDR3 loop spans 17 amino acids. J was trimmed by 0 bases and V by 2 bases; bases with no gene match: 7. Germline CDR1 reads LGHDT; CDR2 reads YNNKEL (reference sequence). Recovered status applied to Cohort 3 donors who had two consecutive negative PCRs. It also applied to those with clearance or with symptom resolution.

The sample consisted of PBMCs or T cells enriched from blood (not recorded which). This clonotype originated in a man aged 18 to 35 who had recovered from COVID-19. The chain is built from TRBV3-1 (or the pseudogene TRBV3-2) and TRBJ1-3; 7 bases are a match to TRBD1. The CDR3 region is CASSQSQGSYSGNTIYF. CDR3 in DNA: TGTGCCAGCAGCCAATCACAGGGGTCCTACTCTGGAAACACCATATATTTT.